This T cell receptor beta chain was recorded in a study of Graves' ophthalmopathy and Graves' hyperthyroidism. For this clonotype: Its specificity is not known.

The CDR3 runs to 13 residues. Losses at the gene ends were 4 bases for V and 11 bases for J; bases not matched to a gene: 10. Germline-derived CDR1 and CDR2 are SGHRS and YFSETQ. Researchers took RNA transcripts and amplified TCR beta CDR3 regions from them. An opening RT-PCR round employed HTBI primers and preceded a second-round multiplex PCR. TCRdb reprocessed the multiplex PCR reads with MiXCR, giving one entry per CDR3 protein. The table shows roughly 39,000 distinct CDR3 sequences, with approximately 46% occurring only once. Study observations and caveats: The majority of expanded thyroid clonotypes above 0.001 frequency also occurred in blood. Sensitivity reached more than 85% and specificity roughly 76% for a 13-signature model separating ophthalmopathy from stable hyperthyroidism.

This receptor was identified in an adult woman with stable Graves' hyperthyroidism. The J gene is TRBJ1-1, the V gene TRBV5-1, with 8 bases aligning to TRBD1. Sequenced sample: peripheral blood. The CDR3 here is CASSPSDRGRAFF. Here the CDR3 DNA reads TGCGCCAGCAGCCCTTCTGACAGGGGACGGGCTTTCTTT.